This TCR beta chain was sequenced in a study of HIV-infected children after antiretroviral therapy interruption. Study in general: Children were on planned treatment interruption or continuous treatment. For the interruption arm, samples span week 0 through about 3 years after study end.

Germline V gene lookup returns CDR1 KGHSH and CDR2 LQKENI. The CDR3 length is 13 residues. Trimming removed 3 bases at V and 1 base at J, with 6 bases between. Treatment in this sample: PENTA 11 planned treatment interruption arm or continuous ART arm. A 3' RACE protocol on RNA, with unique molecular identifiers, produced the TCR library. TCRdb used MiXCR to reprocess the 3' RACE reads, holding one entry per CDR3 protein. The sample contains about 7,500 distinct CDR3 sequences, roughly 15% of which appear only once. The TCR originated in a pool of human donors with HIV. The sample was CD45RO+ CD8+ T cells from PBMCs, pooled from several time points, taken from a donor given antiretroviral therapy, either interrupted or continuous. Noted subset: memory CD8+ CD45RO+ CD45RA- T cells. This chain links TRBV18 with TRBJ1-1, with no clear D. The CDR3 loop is CASSPQKNTEAFF. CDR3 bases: TGTGCCAGCTCACCGCAGAAGAACACTGAAGCTTTCTTT.